Below are 21 T cell receptor beta chains sequenced from a single sample in a study of CD8+CD57+ T cells in acquired aplastic anemia. All patients picked for sequencing had shown, by flow cytometry, an expansion of CD8+CD57+ cells. Profiling of TCR beta VDJ combinations and CDR3 sequences used genomic DNA as template. TCRdb independently ran MiXCR on the reads; one entry per CDR3 protein. The sample lists a few hundred thousand distinct CDR3 sequences; under 55% were seen once. Material: sorted CD4+, CD8+, or CD8+CD57+ T cells (not recorded which) from PBMCs. These receptors all stem from a human donor with aplastic anemia.

This chain links TRBV19 with TRBJ2-7, with no clear D. The CDR3 extends over 13 amino acids. Deletions cut 4 bases from V and 7 bases from J, with 14 bases between. CDR1 is LNHDA and CDR2 is SQIVND in the germline V gene (reference sequence). CDR3 in amino acids: CASSTGPMGEQYV. The CDR3 DNA is TGTGCCAGTAGTACCGGCCCAATGGGGGAGCAGTACGTC.

V and J are TRBV7-2 and TRBJ2-1; the D is unclear. CDR3 length equals 13 residues. Germline assignment: CDR1 SGHTA and CDR2 FQGNSA. Trimming took 9 bases from V and 0 from J, leaving 9 bases between them. As DNA, the CDR3 is TGTGCCAGTGGTGTTGGCTCCTACAATGAGCAGTTCTTC. It encodes CASGVGSYNEQFF.

This clonotype came up many times. DNA of the CDR3: TGTGCCAGCAGTTCGGCTCTGGCGGGGGCGTACTACAATGAGCAGTTCTTC. Translation: CASSSALAGAYYNEQFF. The chain employs TRBV12-3 or TRBV12-4 and TRBJ2-1; TRBD2 might be the D (7 bases). Trimming took 4 bases from V and 3 from J, leaving 19 bases between them. The CDR3 contains 17 residues.

J is TRBJ2-2 and V is TRBV6-6, with 10 bases fitting TRBD2. V shed 5 bases, J shed 5 bases, and the junction held 17 bases outside the gene matches. CDR1 MNHNY and CDR2 SVGAGI come from the germline V gene (reference sequence). There are 19 residues in the CDR3. CDR3 coding DNA: TGTGCCAGCAGTCCTCACCTCTCTGCTACTAGCGGGGTTACCGGGGAGCTGTTTTTT. It codes for CASSPHLSATSGVTGELFF.

V gene TRBV15 combines with J gene TRBJ2-7, with 7 bases that match TRBD1. The germline gives CDR1 LNHNV, CDR2 YYDKDF (reference sequence). The CDR3 covers 14 residues. The trim removed 3 bases at V and 9 bases at J, leaving 11 bases unmatched. The CDR3 is CATSRAGGPMGQYF. As DNA, the CDR3 is TGTGCCACCAGCAGGGCAGGGGGACCAATGGGGCAGTACTTC.

The chain employs TRBV19 and TRBJ2-1; 12 bases fit TRBD2. Trimming removed 4 bases from V and 6 bases from J; junction bases left unmatched: 4. CDR1 and CDR2 (germline): LNHDA, SQIVND (reference sequence). The CDR3 has 15 amino acids. CDR3 in amino acids: CASSKGLAGSNEQFF. CDR3 DNA: TGTGCCAGTAGTAAGGGACTAGCGGGCTCCAATGAGCAGTTCTTC.

This clonotype occurred many times. The chain uses TRBV7-8 and TRBJ2-2; TRBD2 might be the D (5 bases). V was trimmed by 8 bases and J by 6 bases, leaving 7 bases between them. The V gene's germline CDR1 is SGHVS and CDR2 FQNEAQ. This CDR3 contains 11 residues. CDR3 residues: CASGRAGELFF. The DNA of the CDR3 is TGTGCCAGCGGGAGAGCCGGGGAGCTGTTTTTT.

As to this clonotype: The junction does not match germline at one end; this may be a read error. The chain uses TRBV7-9 and TRBJ2-5; TRBD1 aligns across 9 bases. This CDR3 has 14 amino acids. Per the germline V gene, CDR1 is SEHNR and CDR2 is FQNEAQ (reference sequence). The CDR3 here is CASSWDRAEETRYF. Here the CDR3 DNA reads TGTGCCAGCAGTTGGGACAGGGCCGAAGAGACCCGGTACTTC.

V gene TRBV5-1 combines with J gene TRBJ2-5, with D unclear. Trimming left V 4 bases short and J 3 bases short, with 4 bases between. CDR3 length: 11 residues. Germline V gene lookup returns CDR1 SGHRS and CDR2 YFSETQ. The CDR3 is CASSHEETQYF. CDR3 nucleotide sequence: TGCGCCAGCAGCCACGAAGAGACCCAGTACTTC.

The J gene is TRBJ2-3, the V gene TRBV7-6; TRBD2 matches at 8 bases. Germline CDR1 reads SGHVS; CDR2 reads FNYEAQ. The CDR3 runs to 15 residues. Unmatched junction bases numbered 3, after V lost 2 bases and J lost 2 bases. The CDR3 region is CASSLRGLATDTQYF. DNA for the CDR3: TGTGCCAGCAGCTTACGCGGACTAGCCACAGATACGCAGTATTTT.

A remark on this clonotype: One end of the junction fails to match germline, which may point to a read error. The V gene is TRBV6-5, the J gene TRBJ1-1; TRBD1 aligns across 9 bases. The CDR3 is made up of 14 amino acids. The germline CDR1 and CDR2 sequences are MNHEY and SVGAGI. As DNA, the CDR3 is TGCGCCAGCAGTCCTCCCGGGACAGGGTCGGAAGCTTTCTTT. It yields the protein CASSPPGTGSEAFF.

The chain combines TRBV20-1 with TRBJ2-7; D is perhaps TRBD1 or TRBD2 (6 bases each). The CDR3 is 12 residues long. Trimming took off 6 bases at V and 6 bases at J, with 15 bases between the two ends. The germline V gene encodes CDR1 DFQATT and CDR2 SNEGSKA (reference sequence). CDR3 sequence: CSARGGGAEQYF. The CDR3, as DNA: TGCAGTGCCAGGGGCGGAGGGGCCGAGCAGTACTTC.

Turning to this clonotype: Mismatch with germline at one junction end may stem from a read error. The rearrangement uses TRBV2 and TRBJ2-3; D perhaps matches TRBD2 (5 bases). Germline-derived CDR1 and CDR2 are SNHLY and FYNNEI. The CDR3 consists of 12 residues. DNA of the CDR3: TGTGCCAGCAGGGAGGTTAGGGATATGCAGTATTTT. This translates into CASREVRDMQYF.

This clonotype was observed a single time. V usage is TRBV6-6 and J usage is TRBJ2-1; 7 positions agree with TRBD1. This CDR3 region has 12 residues. V lost 0 bases and J lost 10; bases outside the gene matches: 0. Looked up from germline, CDR1 is MNHNY and CDR2 is SVGAGI (reference sequence). In DNA, the CDR3 is TGTGCCAGCAGTTACTCGACAGGGGAGCAGTTCTTC. As protein: CASSYSTGEQFF.

The chain carries TRBV7-3 and TRBJ2-3; no definite D call. The J call may be in error: the DNA end matches TRBJ2-5 better. Germline assignment: CDR1 SGHTA and CDR2 FQGTGA. The CDR3 extends over 13 amino acids. CDR3 in DNA: TGTGCCAGCAGCTTAACTTCTCGGACCCACCAGTACTTC. It codes for CASSLTSRTHQYF.

The J gene is TRBJ1-5, the V gene TRBV10-3, with 10 bases lining up with TRBD1. The J segment lost 0 bases and the V segment lost 6 bases, leaving 5 bases of the junction unmatched. Germline loops: CDR1 ENHRY, CDR2 SYGVKD. The CDR3 extends over 16 amino acids. CDR3 in amino acids: CAISGTGDYSNQPQHF. DNA of the CDR3: TGTGCCATCAGCGGGACAGGGGATTATAGCAATCAGCCCCAGCATTTT.

The genes are TRBV6-5 and TRBJ2-5; possibly TRBD1 for D (6 bases). Germline loops: CDR1 MNHEY, CDR2 SVGAGI. This CDR3 has 13 amino acids. Trimming cost V 6 bases and J 7 bases, with 15 bases left between them. The CDR3 loop is CASRDSREGTQYF. In DNA form, the CDR3 reads TGTGCCAGCAGGGACAGCCGTGAGGGGACCCAGTACTTC.

This chain connects TRBV7-2 to TRBJ2-3, with 8 bases lining up with TRBD1. Germline V gives CDR1 SGHTA, CDR2 FQGNSA. The CDR3 is 12 amino acids. With V trimmed by 6 bases and J by 6 bases, 2 bases remained unmatched. CDR3 region: CASRRDRDTQYF. In DNA, the CDR3 is TGTGCCAGCAGGAGGGACAGGGATACGCAGTATTTT.

The J gene is TRBJ1-1, the V gene TRBV19; no clear D. The CDR3 consists of 14 residues. Germline V CDR1 and CDR2: LNHDA, SQIVND (reference sequence). The V and J ends lost 8 bases and 4 bases respectively, with 17 bases between them. CDR3 region: CASLDGGPVTEAFF. CDR3 coding DNA: TGTGCCAGTCTGGACGGCGGACCGGTCACTGAAGCTTTCTTT.

This clonotype appeared many times. In nucleotides, the CDR3 is TGCGCCAGTTCCACTAGCGGGGGGCCGATGGATGAGCAGTTCTTC. Its protein is CASSTSGGPMDEQFF. The chain has TRBV10-2 and TRBJ2-1; 12 bases map to TRBD2. This CDR3 is 15 amino acids long. In germline, CDR1 is WSHSY, CDR2 SAAADI. Trimming removed 9 bases from V and 8 bases from J; junction bases left unmatched: 11.

This chain joins TRBV7-2 and TRBJ1-2; tentatively, D is TRBD1 (5 bases). Germline CDR1 reads SGHTA; CDR2 reads FQGNSA. The V end lost 9 bases, the J end lost 2 bases, and 16 bases lay between the germline ends. CDR3 size: 14 residues. The CDR3 DNA is TGTGCCAGTAGCCATTATAGGGACAACTATGGCTACACCTTC. Protein product: CASSHYRDNYGYTF.